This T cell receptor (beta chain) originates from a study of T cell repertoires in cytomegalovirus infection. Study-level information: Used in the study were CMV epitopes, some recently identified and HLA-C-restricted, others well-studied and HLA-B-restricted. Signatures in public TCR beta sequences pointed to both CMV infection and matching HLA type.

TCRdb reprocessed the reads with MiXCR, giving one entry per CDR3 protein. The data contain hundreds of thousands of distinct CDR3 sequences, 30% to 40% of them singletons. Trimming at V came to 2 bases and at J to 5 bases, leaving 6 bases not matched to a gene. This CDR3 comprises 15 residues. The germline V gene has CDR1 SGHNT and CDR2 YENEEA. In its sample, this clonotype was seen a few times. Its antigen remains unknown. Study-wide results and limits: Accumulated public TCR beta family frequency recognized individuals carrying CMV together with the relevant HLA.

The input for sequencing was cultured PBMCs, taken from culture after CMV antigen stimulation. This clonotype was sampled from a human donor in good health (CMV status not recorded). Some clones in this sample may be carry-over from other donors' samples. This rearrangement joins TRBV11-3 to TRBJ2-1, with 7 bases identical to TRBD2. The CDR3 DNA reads TGTGCCAGCAGCTTACGGGGGGTTGTGCACAATGAGCAGTTCTTC. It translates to CASSLRGVVHNEQFF.